Listed below are T cell receptor beta chains from one sample, sequenced in a study of post-analysis software for immune sequencing data. TCRdb reprocessed the PCR reads with MiXCR, giving one entry per CDR3 protein. The table shows a few hundred thousand distinct CDR3 sequences, with around 34% occurring only once. Material: blood. Receptors originate from a girl under 18 with multiple sclerosis. Each CDR3 is given with its conserved first and last residue. The D gene is left open where the match is weak. Clone size appears in some rows only: once, few, many, or a class for an expanded clone.

clone size,V gene,J gene,D gene,CDR3 length,CDR3 protein,CDR3 DNA
few,TRBV29-1,TRBJ2-1,-,11,CSARIFNEQFF,TGCAGCGCCCGGATCTTCAATGAGCAGTTCTTC
few,TRBV29-1,TRBJ2-3,-,15,CSVAGVGILRDTQYF,TGCAGCGTTGCGGGGGTGGGAATTCTACGGGATACGCAGTATTTT
few,TRBV7-2,TRBJ2-1,-,14,CASSLAAFYNEQFF,TGTGCCAGCAGCTTAGCAGCCTTCTACAATGAGCAGTTCTTC
-,TRBV20-1,TRBJ2-3,TRBD2,15,CSARLTSGDTDTQDF,TGCAGTGCTAGGTTGACTAGCGGAGACACAGATACGCAGGATTTT
-,TRBV20-1,TRBJ2-5,-,12,CSAHRMGETQYF,TGCAGTGCCCACCGGATGGGGGAGACCCAGTACTTC
few,TRBV20-1,TRBJ1-5,-,12,CSASTGNQPQHF,TGCAGTGCTTCGACAGGAAATCAGCCCCAGCATTTT
-,TRBV7-2,TRBJ2-3,-,12,CASTLLGDTQYF,TGTGCCAGCACCCTTTTGGGAGATACGCAGTATTTT
-,TRBV6-5,TRBJ1-1,TRBD1,15,CASSVRQGAGTEAFF,TGTGCCAGCAGTGTCCGACAGGGGGCAGGCACTGAAGCTTTCTTT
few,TRBV20-1,TRBJ2-7,-,12,CSVTPRSYEQYF,TGCAGCGTAACTCCGCGATCCTACGAGCAGTACTTC
-,TRBV5-1,TRBJ2-1,TRBD1,14,CASSYRQGNVEQFF,TGCGCCAGCAGCTACAGACAGGGGAATGTTGAGCAGTTCTTC
-,TRBV25-1,TRBJ1-2,-,13,CASSEYRERGYTF,TGTGCCAGCAGTGAATACAGGGAACGGGGCTACACCTTC
-,TRBV12-3/TRBV12-4,TRBJ2-7,-,15,CASSSGTRVSSEQYF,TGTGCCAGCAGTTCTGGGACTCGAGTGTCGTCCGAGCAGTACTTC
-,TRBV6-5,TRBJ2-3,TRBD2,15,CASSQSGGAADTQYF,TGTGCCAGCAGTCAGAGCGGGGGGGCTGCAGATACGCAGTATTTT
few,TRBV7-8,TRBJ2-4,-,16,CASSFGGYSAKNIQYF,TGTGCCAGCAGCTTTGGCGGATATTCAGCCAAAAACATTCAGTACTTC
-,TRBV20-1,TRBJ1-1,-,14,CSARDRTRYTEAFF,TGCAGTGCTAGGGACCGAACCCGATACACTGAAGCTTTCTTT
-,TRBV18,TRBJ2-5,-,13,CASSPNQGGTQYF,TGTGCCAGCTCACCTAACCAGGGGGGGACCCAGTACTTC
few,TRBV3-1,TRBJ2-5,-,11,CASREIETQYF,TGTGCCAGCAGAGAGATAGAGACCCAGTACTTC
-,TRBV10-3,TRBJ2-1,TRBD1,13,CAISTDRENEQFF,TGTGCCATCAGTACCGACAGGGAGAATGAGCAGTTCTTC
-,TRBV29-1,TRBJ2-7,-,13,CSVKPGGSYEQYF,TGCAGCGTTAAGCCAGGGGGGTCCTACGAGCAGTACTTC
-,TRBV6-5,TRBJ2-7,-,15,CASSYQGRVWYEQYF,TGTGCCAGCAGTTACCAAGGGCGTGTGTGGTACGAGCAGTACTTC
few,TRBV12-3/TRBV12-4,TRBJ1-5,-,18,CASSRGRGSAGSNQPQHF,TGTGCCAGCAGTCGAGGCCGGGGATCGGCCGGTAGCAATCAGCCCCAGCATTTT
-,TRBV6-6,TRBJ2-7,-,16,CASSLLLGPTPYEQYF,TGTGCCAGCAGTCTCCTTCTCGGTCCCACACCCTACGAGCAGTACTTC
-,TRBV28,TRBJ2-7,-,12,CASSLLGPEQYF,TGTGCCAGCAGTTTATTGGGTCCGGAGCAGTACTTC
few,TRBV5-1,TRBJ1-4,-,14,CASSRDTSGEKLFF,TGCGCCAGCAGCCGGGACACCTCCGGGGAAAAACTGTTTTTT
few,TRBV24-1,TRBJ2-2,-,15,CATSVQGPSTGELFF,TGTGCCACCAGTGTCCAGGGCCCGAGCACCGGGGAGCTGTTTTTT
few,TRBV5-1,TRBJ2-5,-,14,CASSLVPNQETQYF,TGCGCCAGCAGCTTGGTCCCTAATCAAGAGACCCAGTACTTC
-,TRBV7-9,TRBJ1-1,TRBD1,14,CASRAGQMNTEAFF,TGTGCCAGCAGAGCGGGACAGATGAACACTGAAGCTTTCTTT
-,TRBV21-1,TRBJ2-3,-,14,CASSPHRGADTQYF,TGTGCCAGCAGCCCACACAGGGGCGCAGATACGCAGTATTTT
-,TRBV5-1,TRBJ2-3,-,14,CASSPGIAPYTQYF,TGCGCCAGCAGTCCCGGGATCGCTCCGTATACGCAGTATTTT
once,TRBV10-3,TRBJ2-1,TRBD1,15,CAISDPGQGNYEQFF,TGTGCCATCAGTGACCCGGGACAGGGGAATTATGAGCAGTTCTTC
few,TRBV10-3,TRBJ2-1,-,19,CAISDQGGPSPRAYNEQFF,TGTGCCATCAGTGACCAGGGGGGCCCATCCCCGCGAGCCTACAATGAGCAGTTCTTC
-,TRBV15,TRBJ1-2,-,16,CATSRDQIGGSYGYTF,TGTGCCACCAGCAGAGATCAAATCGGAGGAAGCTATGGCTACACCTTC
few,TRBV3-1,TRBJ1-2,-,15,CASSQGRGRNYGYTF,TGTGCCAGCAGCCAAGGAAGGGGGAGGAACTATGGCTACACCTTC
-,TRBV6-5,TRBJ2-1,TRBD2,16,CASSYSSGAAYNEQFF,TGTGCCAGCAGTTACTCCAGCGGGGCCGCCTACAATGAGCAGTTCTTC
few,TRBV6-1,TRBJ2-7,-,16,CASTAVLGRSTYEQYF,TGTGCCAGCACCGCCGTGTTGGGCAGGTCAACCTACGAGCAGTACTTC
-,TRBV15,TRBJ1-6,-,14,CATSILPQNSPLHF,TGTGCCACCAGCATCTTGCCACAGAATTCACCCCTCCACTTT
-,TRBV6-1,TRBJ2-1,-,16,CASNPSTASSYNEQFF,TGTGCCAGCAACCCCTCGACCGCGAGCTCCTACAATGAGCAGTTCTTC
-,TRBV20-1,TRBJ1-5,TRBD1,19,CSARATARDRNYSNQPQHF,TGCAGTGCTAGAGCGACGGCGCGGGACAGAAACTATAGCAATCAGCCCCAGCATTTT
-,TRBV2,TRBJ2-3,TRBD1,14,CASSGQGRQDTQYF,TGTGCCAGCAGCGGACAGGGGAGGCAAGATACGCAGTATTTT
-,TRBV6-5,TRBJ2-7,TRBD1,15,CASRRPTGVTYEQYF,TGTGCCAGCAGACGCCCAACAGGGGTAACGTACGAGCAGTACTTC
-,TRBV20-1,TRBJ2-1,-,14,CSASRVSGYNEQFF,TGCAGTGCCAGTAGGGTGTCAGGCTACAATGAGCAGTTCTTC
many,TRBV20-1,TRBJ1-5,-,14,CSARDPYSNQPQHF,TGCAGTGCTAGAGATCCCTATAGCAATCAGCCCCAGCATTTT
-,TRBV5-1,TRBJ1-1,-,15,CASRSYGGMNTEAFF,TGCGCCAGCAGATCTTATGGGGGGATGAACACTGAAGCTTTCTTT
once,TRBV20-1,TRBJ1-1,-,12,CSAQTGNTEAFF,TGCAGTGCGCAGACAGGGAACACTGAAGCTTTCTTT
few,TRBV7-6,TRBJ2-1,TRBD2,15,CASSPLPGLANEQFF,TGTGCCAGCAGCCCCCTCCCGGGACTAGCCAATGAGCAGTTCTTC
-,TRBV20-1,TRBJ1-2,-,14,CSARPFSGDNGYTF,TGCAGTGCTAGACCATTTTCCGGGGACAATGGCTACACCTTC
few,TRBV29-1,TRBJ2-7,-,14,CSVEGRASPYEQYF,TGCAGCGTTGAAGGCAGGGCATCCCCCTACGAGCAGTACTTC
few,TRBV5-1,TRBJ2-7,-,14,CASTLSVGGNEQYF,TGCGCCAGCACCCTCTCCGTGGGGGGCAACGAGCAGTACTTC
few,TRBV20-1,TRBJ2-5,-,16,CSARDAARGFQETQYF,TGCAGTGCTAGAGATGCAGCCCGGGGCTTCCAAGAGACCCAGTACTTC
-,TRBV11-3,TRBJ2-1,TRBD1,16,CASSLRGQGTYNEQFF,TGTGCCAGCAGCTTGAGGGGACAGGGAACCTACAATGAGCAGTTCTTC
-,TRBV5-1,TRBJ2-5,TRBD2,18,CASSPGTSGGEFRETQYF,TGCGCCAGCAGCCCCGGGACTAGCGGGGGAGAATTTCGGGAGACCCAGTACTTC
-,TRBV7-8,TRBJ2-7,TRBD1,15,CASSLESDRGYEQYF,TGTGCCAGCAGCTTAGAGTCGGACAGGGGCTACGAGCAGTACTTC